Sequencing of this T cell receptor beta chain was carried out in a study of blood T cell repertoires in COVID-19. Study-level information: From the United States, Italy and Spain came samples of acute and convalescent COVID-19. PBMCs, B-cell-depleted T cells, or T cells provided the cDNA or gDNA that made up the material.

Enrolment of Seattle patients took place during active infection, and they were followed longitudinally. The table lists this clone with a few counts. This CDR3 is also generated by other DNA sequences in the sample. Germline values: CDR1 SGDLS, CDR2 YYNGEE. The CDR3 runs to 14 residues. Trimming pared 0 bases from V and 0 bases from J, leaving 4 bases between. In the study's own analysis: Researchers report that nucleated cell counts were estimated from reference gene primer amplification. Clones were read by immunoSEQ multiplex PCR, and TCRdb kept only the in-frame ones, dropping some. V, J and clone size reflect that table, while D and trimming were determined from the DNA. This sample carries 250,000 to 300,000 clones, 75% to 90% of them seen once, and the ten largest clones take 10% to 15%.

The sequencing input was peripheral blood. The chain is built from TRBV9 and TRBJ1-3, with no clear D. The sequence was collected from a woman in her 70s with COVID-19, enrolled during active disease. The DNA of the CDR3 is TGTGCCAGCAGCGTAGCCGTCTCTGGAAACACCATATATTTT. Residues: CASSVAVSGNTIYF.